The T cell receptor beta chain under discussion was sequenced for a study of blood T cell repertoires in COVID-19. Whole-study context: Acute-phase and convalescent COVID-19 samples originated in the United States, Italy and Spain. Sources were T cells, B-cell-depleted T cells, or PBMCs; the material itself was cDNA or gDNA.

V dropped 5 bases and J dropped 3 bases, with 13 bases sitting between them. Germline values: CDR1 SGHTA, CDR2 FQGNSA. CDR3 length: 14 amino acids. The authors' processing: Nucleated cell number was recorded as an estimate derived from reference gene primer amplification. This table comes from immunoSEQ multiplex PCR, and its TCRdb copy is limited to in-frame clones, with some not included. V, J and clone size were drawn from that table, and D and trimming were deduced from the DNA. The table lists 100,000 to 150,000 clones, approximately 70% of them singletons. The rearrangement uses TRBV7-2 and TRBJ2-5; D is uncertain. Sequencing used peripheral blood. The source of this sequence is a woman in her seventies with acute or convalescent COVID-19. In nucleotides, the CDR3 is TGTGCCAGCAGCCCCGGTGGGCCCGAAGAGACCCAGTACTTC. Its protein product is CASSPGGPEETQYF.